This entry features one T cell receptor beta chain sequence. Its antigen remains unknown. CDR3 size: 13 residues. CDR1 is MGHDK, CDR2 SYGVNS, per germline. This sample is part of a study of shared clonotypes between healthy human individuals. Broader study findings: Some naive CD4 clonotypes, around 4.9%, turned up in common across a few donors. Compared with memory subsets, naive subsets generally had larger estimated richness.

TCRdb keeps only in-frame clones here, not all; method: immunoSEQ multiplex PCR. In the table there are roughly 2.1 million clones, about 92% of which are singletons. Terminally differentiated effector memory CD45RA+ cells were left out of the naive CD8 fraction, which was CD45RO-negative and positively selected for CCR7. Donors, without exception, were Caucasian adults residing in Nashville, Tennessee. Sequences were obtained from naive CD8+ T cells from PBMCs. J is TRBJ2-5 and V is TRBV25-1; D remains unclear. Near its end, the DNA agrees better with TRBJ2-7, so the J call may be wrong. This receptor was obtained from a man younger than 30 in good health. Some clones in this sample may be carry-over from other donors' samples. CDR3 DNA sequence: TGTGCCAGCACTTCAGACACCGACTACGAGCAGTACTTC. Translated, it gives CASTSDTDYEQYF.